This record looks at one T cell receptor (beta chain) sequence and its context. Per the original methods: Scientists estimated how many nucleated cells there were by amplifying reference gene primers. The data were produced by immunoSEQ multiplex PCR, yet TCRdb's version contains in-frame clones alone and is incomplete. Clone size and the V and J calls come from that table; the DNA yielded D and trimming. The sample shows more than 50,000 clones, approximately 80% of them seen only once. The sample comes from a study of blood T cell repertoires in COVID-19. Overall study context: Samples of COVID-19 (acute and convalescent) were obtained from the United States, Italy and Spain. In each case, the material was cDNA or gDNA derived from T cells, B-cell-depleted T cells, or PBMCs.

Germline CDR1 is MNHEY and CDR2 is SVGAGI. V was shortened by 4 bases and J by 2 bases, with 8 bases between the two germline ends. This CDR3 region has 13 residues. This chain uses TRBV6-5 with TRBJ2-5; D is possibly TRBD1 (5 bases). The receptor comes from a man between 65 and 85 years old with active or convalescent COVID-19. Sequencing used peripheral blood. The CDR3 loop is CASSSGSQETQYF. The DNA of the CDR3 is TGTGCCAGCAGTTCAGGGTCACAAGAGACCCAGTACTTC.